This T cell receptor beta chain was recovered during a study of shared clonotypes between healthy human individuals. Study-wide results and caveats: Generation probabilities of non-shared clonotypes were lower (relative to those shared by all four donors).

This CDR3 is 15 amino acids long. CDR1 and CDR2 from the germline V gene are MDHEN and SYDVKM. V dropped 5 bases and J dropped 3; count of bases not matched to a gene: 7. The table came from immunoSEQ multiplex PCR; TCRdb's copy has only in-frame clones and leaves some out. This sample has roughly 2.2 million clones, with 90% to 95% found just once. With respect to this clone: Its specificity is unknown.

This TCR was recovered from a man between 18 and 35 years old in good health. Some clones in this sample may be carry-over from other donors' samples. The material sequenced was naive CD4+ T cells from PBMCs. Subset denoted: CD45RA+ positively selected. V usage is TRBV28 and J usage is TRBJ1-3; TRBD1 aligns across 7 bases. The CDR3, as DNA: TGTGCCAGCAGTAGGCCCCGGGACAGTGGAAACACCATATATTTT. Translating gives CASSRPRDSGNTIYF.